These 22 T cell receptor beta chains were sequenced from one sample in a study of blood T cell repertoires in COVID-19. Assay used: immunoSEQ multiplex PCR; TCRdb lists only in-frame clones, some missing. Of 200,000 to 250,000 clones in the sample, around 85% are singletons; the top ten hold 3% to 4%. The material sequenced was peripheral blood. These receptor sequences come from a woman aged 40-49 years with active or convalescent COVID-19.

This chain links TRBV11-2 with TRBJ2-2, with no clear D. The ends were cut back, 1 base at V and 4 bases at J, with 10 bases in the middle. Germline loops: CDR1 SGHAT, CDR2 FQNNGV. CDR3 size: 15 residues. CDR3 amino acids: CASSLGHITTGELFF. Here the CDR3 DNA reads TGTGCCAGCAGCTTAGGACACATTACCACCGGGGAGCTGTTTTTT.

The rearrangement joins TRBV28 to TRBJ1-6; 8 bases are shared with TRBD1. J gave up 14 bases and V 7 bases, and 13 bases lay outside the gene matches. This CDR3 comprises 14 residues. The germline CDR1 and CDR2 sequences are MDHEN and SYDVKM. CDR3 nucleotides: TGTGCCAGCAATCCGGGACAGGTCATCGGGACCCTCCACTTT. This encodes CASNPGQVIGTLHF. Looking up the rest from reference TRBV28 and TRBJ1-6 gives the full variable domain: DVKVTQSSRYLVKRTGEKVFLECVQDMDHENMFWYRQDPGLGLRLIYFSYDVKMKEKGDIPEGYSVSREKKERFSLILESASTNQTSMYLCASNPGQVIGTLHFGNGTRLTVT.

This clone turned up a few times. The same CDR3 is also encoded by other DNA sequences in this sample. This rearrangement joins TRBV6-1 to TRBJ1-2, with a possible D match to TRBD1 (5 bases). V lost 3 bases to trimming and J lost 0 bases, with 11 bases between them. CDR1 and CDR2 (germline): MNHNS, SASEGT. CDR3 length equals 15 residues. The CDR3 here is CASSEGTGPNYGYTF. CDR3 nucleotide sequence: TGTGCCAGCAGTGAGGGTACAGGCCCTAACTATGGCTACACCTTC.

The rearrangement joins TRBV7-2 to TRBJ1-2; no definite D call. Trimming left V 5 bases short and J 5 bases short, with 15 bases between. CDR1 and CDR2 (germline): SGHTA, FQGNSA. This CDR3 spans 14 amino acids. The chain's CDR3 is CASSHTTAGYGYTF. The DNA for the CDR3 is TGTGCCAGCAGCCACACGACGGCGGGTTATGGCTACACCTTC.

The rearrangement links TRBV30 to TRBJ2-3; tentatively, D is TRBD2 (6 bases). Looked up from germline, CDR1 is GTSNPN and CDR2 is SVGIG (reference sequence). V was pared by 0 bases and J by 1 base, with 11 bases between. This CDR3 comprises 15 residues. The DNA for the CDR3 is TGTGCCTGGAGTGTACACGGGACTGGCACAGATACGCAGTATTTT. This encodes CAWSVHGTGTDTQYF.

Here the CDR3 reads CASRPGQGGEKLFF. The CDR3 DNA reads as TGTGCCAGCAGACCGGGACAGGGAGGAGAAAAACTGTTTTTT. This chain joins TRBV2 and TRBJ1-4; TRBD1 matches 9 bases. V gave up 6 bases and J gave up 8 bases; unmatched junction bases: 7. This CDR3 is 14 amino acids long. Germline V gives CDR1 SNHLY, CDR2 FYNNEI.

The chain has TRBV12-3 or TRBV12-4 and TRBJ2-7; D perhaps matches TRBD1 (6 bases). Trimming took off 6 bases at V and 4 bases at J, with 10 bases between the two ends. This CDR3 is 12 amino acids long. CDR3 DNA sequence: TGTGCCAGCAGCTTTAGGGGGTACGAGCAGTACTTC. Protein: CASSFRGYEQYF.

J is TRBJ2-7 and V is TRBV10-3, with D possibly being TRBD1 (6 bases). Looked up from germline, CDR1 is ENHRY and CDR2 is SYGVKD. The CDR3 length is 13 residues. The ends were cut back, 6 bases at V and 2 bases at J, with 11 bases in the middle. CDR3 DNA: TGTGCCATCAGAACTGGACAGACCTACGAGCAGTACTTC. This translates into CAIRTGQTYEQYF.

The genes are TRBV7-2 and TRBJ2-7; 9 positions agree with TRBD1. Trimming removed 7 bases from V and 0 bases from J; junction bases left unmatched: 4. There are 14 residues in the CDR3. CDR1 and CDR2 from the germline V gene are SGHTA and FQGNSA. The CDR3 DNA sequence: TGTGCCAGCACCGACAGGGGGAACTCCTACGAGCAGTACTTC. This encodes CASTDRGNSYEQYF.

CDR3 in DNA: TGCGCCAGCAGCGCTATGCCCGGACAAGACATTCAGTACTTC. As protein: CASSAMPGQDIQYF. The chain carries TRBV5-1 and TRBJ2-4, with D perhaps TRBD1 (5 bases). Trimming removed 4 bases at V and 8 bases at J, with 16 bases between. Germline V gene lookup returns CDR1 SGHRS and CDR2 YFSETQ. This CDR3 has 14 residues.

The chain links TRBV7-8 to TRBJ2-1, with D hard to call. The CDR3 consists of 15 residues. Per the germline V gene, CDR1 is SGHVS and CDR2 is FQNEAQ. V lost 3 bases to trimming and J lost 3 bases, with 12 bases between them. Here the CDR3 reads CASSFSLPLYNEQFF. CDR3 nucleotide sequence: TGTGCCAGCAGCTTTTCCCTCCCCCTCTACAATGAGCAGTTCTTC.

This chain links TRBV28 with TRBJ1-1, with D possibly TRBD1 on 6 matching bases. The CDR3 has 14 amino acids. CDR1 and CDR2 from the germline V gene are MDHEN and SYDVKM. V gave up 2 bases and J gave up 7 bases, with 14 bases separating them. CDR3 sequence: CASSLPNRVDEAFF. The CDR3 DNA reads TGTGCCAGCAGTTTACCAAACAGGGTTGATGAAGCTTTCTTT.

The V gene is TRBV5-1, the J gene TRBJ1-2; 7 bases line up with TRBD1. Per the germline V gene, CDR1 is SGHRS and CDR2 is YFSETQ. With V trimmed by 4 bases and J by 8 bases, 5 bases remained unmatched. This CDR3 spans 12 amino acids. The CDR3 coding sequence is TGCGCCAGCAGCCAAGACAGGGCGGGCTACACCTTC. This gives the protein CASSQDRAGYTF.

This sequence joins TRBV15 and TRBJ1-5, with D possibly being TRBD1 (6 bases). CDR3 length: 15 residues. From germline, CDR1 is LNHNV and CDR2 YYDKDF (reference sequence). V dropped 1 base and J dropped 6 bases, with 13 bases sitting between them. DNA for the CDR3: TGTGCCACCAGCAGAGGGGGGGGCGCGGTTCAGCCCCAGCATTTT. Protein: CATSRGGGAVQPQHF.

The chain links TRBV5-1 to TRBJ2-7; no definite D call. Germline values: CDR1 SGHRS, CDR2 YFSETQ. This CDR3 region has 15 residues. Deletions cut 4 bases from V and 5 bases from J, with 19 bases between. The CDR3 is CASSQTPGGSDEQYV. The CDR3 nucleotides are TGCGCCAGCAGCCAGACTCCGGGTGGGTCGGACGAGCAGTACGTC.

This clone was found once. This chain uses TRBV6-4 with TRBJ2-3; tentatively, D is TRBD1 (5 bases). Germline V CDR1 and CDR2: MRHNA, SNTAGT. This CDR3 is 14 amino acids long. With 3 bases removed from V and 0 bases from J, the gap between germline ends came to 7 bases. The CDR3, as DNA: TGTGCCAGCAGTGAGCACAGGAGCACAGATACGCAGTATTTT. Translation gives CASSEHRSTDTQYF.

This chain links TRBV6-6 with TRBJ2-1, with 9 bases matching TRBD1. After removal of 5 bases from V and 4 bases from J, the junction contained 6 bases not matched to a gene. The germline gives CDR1 MNHNY, CDR2 SVGAGI (reference sequence). The CDR3 loop spans 15 amino acids. DNA for the CDR3: TGTGCCAGCAGTCCTTCGGGACAGGGATACAATGAGCAGTTCTTC. Translated: CASSPSGQGYNEQFF.

Details on this clone: Within the sample, other DNA sequences also encode this same CDR3. This sequence joins TRBV28 and TRBJ1-2; D ambiguous. This CDR3 is 13 amino acids long. V gave up 1 base and J gave up 8 bases, with 11 bases separating them. Germline CDR1 is MDHEN and CDR2 is SYDVKM. As DNA, the CDR3 is TGTGCCAGCAGTTTATTTCCGGGGAAGGGCTACACCTTC. Residues: CASSLFPGKGYTF.

J is TRBJ2-1 and V is TRBV5-6; 7 bases match TRBD1. V lost 5 bases, J lost 8 bases, and 22 bases stayed unmatched. This CDR3 comprises 18 residues. Germline CDR1 is SGHDT and CDR2 is YYEEEE. CDR3 region: CASSGIRPGQPPNYEQFF. The CDR3 nucleotides read TGTGCCAGCAGTGGAATACGTCCGGGACAGCCCCCAAACTATGAGCAGTTCTTC.

The V and J genes are TRBV4-1 and TRBJ2-4; TRBD2 matches at 15 bases. Germline V gene data show CDR1 as MGHRA and CDR2 as YSYEKL. This CDR3 region has 20 residues. Germline trimming cut 3 bases from V and 0 bases from J; bases unmatched to any gene: 9. The CDR3 loop reads CASSQRSGLAGGIAKNIQYF. The CDR3 DNA sequence: TGCGCCAGCAGCCAGAGGTCAGGACTAGCGGGGGGGATAGCCAAAAACATTCAGTACTTC.

This chain joins TRBV6-5 and TRBJ1-1; D remains ambiguous. Germline CDR1 and CDR2: MNHEY and SVGAGI. The CDR3 loop spans 16 amino acids. Trimming pared 4 bases from V and 0 bases from J, leaving 15 bases between. This CDR3 reads CASSSGLRTLNTEAFF. As DNA, the CDR3 is TGTGCCAGCAGTTCCGGACTCCGGACCTTGAACACTGAAGCTTTCTTT.

The chain uses TRBV30 and TRBJ1-3; possible D gene TRBD1, 6 bases. The CDR3 spans 14 residues. With 3 bases removed from V and 1 base from J, the gap between germline ends came to 10 bases. CDR1 is GTSNPN and CDR2 is SVGIG in the germline V gene (reference sequence). Here the CDR3 DNA reads TGTGCCTGGAGCAAAACAGGGTCTGGAAACACCATATATTTT. As protein: CAWSKTGSGNTIYF.